Listed here is a single T cell receptor beta chain. This record comes from a study of blood T cell repertoires in COVID-19. Study overall: COVID-19 samples collected from the United States, Italy and Spain covered acute and convalescent phases. PBMCs, B-cell-depleted T cells, or T cells were the source of the cDNA or gDNA that made up the material.

As originally analysed: Scientists estimated how many nucleated cells there were by amplifying reference gene primers. Measured with immunoSEQ multiplex PCR; TCRdb has only the in-frame clones, and not every one. The V and J calls and the clone size are those of that table, but D and trimming were determined from the DNA. The repertoire holds some 380,000 clones, almost 90% seen once, with 6% to 7.5% in the top ten. This CDR3 is built from 16 residues. Germline V gene data show CDR1 as LNHDA and CDR2 as SQIVND (reference sequence). With 3 bases clipped from V and 3 bases from J, the junction kept 4 bases outside the gene matches.

The receptor comes from a man between 18 and 29 years old with active or convalescent COVID-19. The sample was peripheral blood. The chain carries TRBV19 and TRBJ2-3; 12 bases align to TRBD2. In nucleotides, the CDR3 is TGTGCCAGTAGTATCTTGACTAGCGGGAGAACAGATACGCAGTATTTT. The encoded protein is CASSILTSGRTDTQYF.